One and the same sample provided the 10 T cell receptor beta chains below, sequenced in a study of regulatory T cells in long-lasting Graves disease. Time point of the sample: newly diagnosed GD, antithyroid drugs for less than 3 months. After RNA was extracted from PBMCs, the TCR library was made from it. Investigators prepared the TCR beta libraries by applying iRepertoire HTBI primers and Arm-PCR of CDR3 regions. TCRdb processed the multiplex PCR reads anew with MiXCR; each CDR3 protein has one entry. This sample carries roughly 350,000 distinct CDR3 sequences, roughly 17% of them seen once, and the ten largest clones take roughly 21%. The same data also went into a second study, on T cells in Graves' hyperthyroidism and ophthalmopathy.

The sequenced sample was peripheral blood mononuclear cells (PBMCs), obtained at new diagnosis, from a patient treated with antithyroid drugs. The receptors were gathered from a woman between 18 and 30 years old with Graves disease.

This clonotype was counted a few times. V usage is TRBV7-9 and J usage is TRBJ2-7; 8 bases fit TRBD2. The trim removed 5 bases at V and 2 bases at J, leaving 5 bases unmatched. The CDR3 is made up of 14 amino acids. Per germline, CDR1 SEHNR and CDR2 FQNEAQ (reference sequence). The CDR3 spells CASSVGLATYEQYF. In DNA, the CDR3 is TGTGCCAGCAGCGTAGGACTAGCAACCTACGAGCAGTACTTC.

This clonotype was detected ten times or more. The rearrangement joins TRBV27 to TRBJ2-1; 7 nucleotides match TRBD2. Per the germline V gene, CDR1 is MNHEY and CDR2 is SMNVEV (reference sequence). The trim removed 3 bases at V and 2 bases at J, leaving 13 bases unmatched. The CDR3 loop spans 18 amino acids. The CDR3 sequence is CASSLRAGMPFTYNEQFF. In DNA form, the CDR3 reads TGTGCCAGCAGTTTGCGAGCGGGGATGCCTTTTACCTACAATGAGCAGTTCTTC.

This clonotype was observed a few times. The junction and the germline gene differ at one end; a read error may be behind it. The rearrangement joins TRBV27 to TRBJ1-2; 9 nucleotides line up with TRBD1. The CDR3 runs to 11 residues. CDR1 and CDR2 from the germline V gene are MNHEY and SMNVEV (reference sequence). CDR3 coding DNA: TGTGCCAGCCGGGCGAGGGACAGGGAGAACTTC. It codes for CASRARDRENF.

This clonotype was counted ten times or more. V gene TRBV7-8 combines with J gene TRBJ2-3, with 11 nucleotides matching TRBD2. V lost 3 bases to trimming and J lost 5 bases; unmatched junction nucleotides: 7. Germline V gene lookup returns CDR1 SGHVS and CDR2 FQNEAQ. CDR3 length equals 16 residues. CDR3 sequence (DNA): TGTGCCAGCAGCTTCGTAGCGGGGGGGCCGGGAGATACGCAGTATTTT. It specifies CASSFVAGGPGDTQYF.

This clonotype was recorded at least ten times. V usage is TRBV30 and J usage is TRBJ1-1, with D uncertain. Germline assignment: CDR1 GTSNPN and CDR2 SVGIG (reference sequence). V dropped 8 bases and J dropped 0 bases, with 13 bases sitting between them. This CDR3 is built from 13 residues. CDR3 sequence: CAHSGRLNTEAFF. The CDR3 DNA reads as TGTGCCCACTCGGGAAGGCTGAACACTGAAGCTTTCTTT.

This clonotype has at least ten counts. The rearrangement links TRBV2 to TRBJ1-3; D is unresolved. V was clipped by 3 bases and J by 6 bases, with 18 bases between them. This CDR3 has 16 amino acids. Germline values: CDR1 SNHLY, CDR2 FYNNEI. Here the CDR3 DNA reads TGTGCCAGCAGTGAGTTAAGAACAGTCTTGGCAAACACCATATATTTT. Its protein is CASSELRTVLANTIYF.

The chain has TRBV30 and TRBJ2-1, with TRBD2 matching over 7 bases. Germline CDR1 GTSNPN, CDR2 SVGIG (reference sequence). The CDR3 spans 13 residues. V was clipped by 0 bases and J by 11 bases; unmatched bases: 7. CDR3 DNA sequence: TGTGCCTGGAGTGTACAAGGCGGGGGAAAGCAGTTCTTC. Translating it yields CAWSVQGGGKQFF.

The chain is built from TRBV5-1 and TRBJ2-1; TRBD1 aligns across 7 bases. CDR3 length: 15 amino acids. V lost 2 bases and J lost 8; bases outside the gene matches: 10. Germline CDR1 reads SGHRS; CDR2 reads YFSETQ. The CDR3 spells CASSFEGASVHEQFF. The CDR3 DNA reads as TGCGCCAGCAGCTTCGAGGGGGCCAGCGTACATGAGCAGTTCTTC. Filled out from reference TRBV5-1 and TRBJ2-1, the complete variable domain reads KAGVTQTPRYLIKTRGQQVTLSCSPISGHRSVSWYQQTPGQGLQFLFEYFSETQRNKGNFPGRFSGRQFSNSRSEMNVSTLELGDSALYLCASSFEGASVHEQFFGPGTRLTVL.

CDR3 nucleotides: TGTGCCACCAGTGGTAGTAGCGGGAGTTGCGAGCAGTACTTC. Protein sequence: CATSGSSGSCEQYF. The chain joins TRBV24-1 to TRBJ2-7; the match to TRBD2 covers 9 bases. This CDR3 is 14 amino acids long. V trimming: 5 bases; J trimming: 6 bases; junction bases outside the gene matches: 7. Germline V gene sequence: CDR1 KGHDR, CDR2 SFDVKD.

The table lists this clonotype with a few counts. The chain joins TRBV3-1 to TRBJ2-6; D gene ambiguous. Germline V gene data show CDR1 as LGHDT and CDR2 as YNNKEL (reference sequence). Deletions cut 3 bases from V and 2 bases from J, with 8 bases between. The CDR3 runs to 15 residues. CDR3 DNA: TGTGCCAGCAGCCACGCTAACGCTGGGGCCAACGTCCTGACTTTC. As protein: CASSHANAGANVLTF.